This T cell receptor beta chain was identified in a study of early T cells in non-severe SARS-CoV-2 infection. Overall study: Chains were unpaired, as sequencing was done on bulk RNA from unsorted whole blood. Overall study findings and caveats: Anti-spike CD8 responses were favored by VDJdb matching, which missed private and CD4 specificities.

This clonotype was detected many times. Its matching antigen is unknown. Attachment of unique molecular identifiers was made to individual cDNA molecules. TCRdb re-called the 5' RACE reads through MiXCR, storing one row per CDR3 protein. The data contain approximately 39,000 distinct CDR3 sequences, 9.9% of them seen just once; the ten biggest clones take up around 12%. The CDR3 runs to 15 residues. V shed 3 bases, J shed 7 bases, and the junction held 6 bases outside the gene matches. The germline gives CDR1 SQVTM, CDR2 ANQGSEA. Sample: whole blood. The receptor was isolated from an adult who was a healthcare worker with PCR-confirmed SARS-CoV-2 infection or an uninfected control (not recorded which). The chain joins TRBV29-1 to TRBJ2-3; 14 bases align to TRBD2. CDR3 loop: CSVDGTSGGSYTQYF. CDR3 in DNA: TGCAGCGTTGACGGGACTAGCGGGGGTTCGTATACGCAGTATTTT.